This entry lists 21 T cell receptor beta chains sequenced from one sample in a study of blood T cell repertoires in COVID-19. Assay: immunoSEQ multiplex PCR; the TCRdb copy retains only in-frame clones and omits some. The sample has some 210,000 clones; nearly 90% are singletons. What was sequenced was peripheral blood. The receptors derive from a woman aged 40 to 49 who had recovered from COVID-19.

The sample holds a few counts of this clone. The V call is TRBV30, the J call TRBJ2-6; 8 positions match TRBD2. CDR1 is GTSNPN and CDR2 is SVGIG in the germline V gene (reference sequence). This CDR3 has 16 amino acids. The V gene end was trimmed by 7 bases and the J gene end by 0 bases; junction bases not matched to a gene: 8. The CDR3 DNA sequence: TGTGCCTCCCTGGCGGGGGGTGCCTCTGGGGCCAACGTCCTGACTTTC. Its protein is CASLAGGASGANVLTF.

The chain uses TRBV19 and TRBJ1-1, with D possibly matching TRBD1 (5 bases). Germline CDR1 reads LNHDA; CDR2 reads SQIVND (reference sequence). This CDR3 region has 16 residues. Trimming removed 5 bases from V and 4 bases from J, with 20 bases in between. CDR3 DNA sequence: TGTGCCAGTAGTTCACGACCCGGGGGTAGGGGCACTGAAGCTTTCTTT. Protein sequence: CASSSRPGGRGTEAFF.

This clone has just one count. This chain uses TRBV11-2 with TRBJ2-7, with 8 bases identical to TRBD2. The V gene end was trimmed by 6 bases and the J gene end by 0 bases; junction bases not matched to a gene: 7. The CDR3 is 15 amino acids. The V gene's germline CDR1 is SGHAT and CDR2 FQNNGV. The CDR3 DNA sequence: TGTGCCAGCAGTCAAAGCGGGAGCCCCTCCTACGAGCAGTACTTC. Translating gives CASSQSGSPSYEQYF.

This clone showed up just a few times. The V and J genes are TRBV29-1 and TRBJ1-2; the D is unclear. The germline V gene encodes CDR1 SQVTM and CDR2 ANQGSEA. This CDR3 spans 12 amino acids. V was trimmed by 3 bases and J by 2 bases, leaving 7 bases between them. In DNA form, the CDR3 reads TGCAGCGTTGACGCAGGAAACTATGGCTACACCTTC. This encodes CSVDAGNYGYTF.

This chain joins TRBV6-4 and TRBJ1-1, with D perhaps TRBD1 (6 bases). The CDR3 runs to 13 residues. The V end lost 5 bases, the J end lost 3 bases, and 10 bases lay between the germline ends. The germline V gene has CDR1 MRHNA and CDR2 SNTAGT. CDR3 in amino acids: CASSLHRDTEAFF. CDR3 DNA: TGTGCCAGCAGTTTACACAGGGACACTGAAGCTTTCTTT.

This clone was counted once. The gene calls are TRBV7-9 and TRBJ1-1; tentative D call: TRBD1 (6 bases). The V end was cut by 0 bases, the J end by 4 bases, with 9 bases between. From germline, CDR1 is SEHNR and CDR2 FQNEAQ (reference sequence). This CDR3 spans 14 amino acids. The CDR3 spells CASSLAGGITEAFF. The CDR3 coding sequence is TGTGCCAGCAGCTTAGCAGGGGGTATCACTGAAGCTTTCTTT.

The rearrangement uses TRBV19 and TRBJ1-5; 8 bases fit TRBD1. V gave up 4 bases and J gave up 5 bases; unmatched junction bases: 4. The CDR3 contains 14 residues. Germline V lookup: CDR1 LNHDA, CDR2 SQIVND (reference sequence). CDR3 in amino acids: CASSTTGGHQPQHF. CDR3 bases: TGTGCCAGTAGTACCACAGGGGGGCATCAGCCCCAGCATTTT.

V gene TRBV28 combines with J gene TRBJ1-3; 7 bases agree with TRBD1. J gave up 3 bases and V 6 bases, and 14 bases lay outside the gene matches. The CDR3 totals 17 residues. Per germline, CDR1 MDHEN and CDR2 SYDVKM. The CDR3 reads CASSPTGEGGRGNTIYF. CDR3 DNA sequence: TGTGCCAGCAGCCCTACCGGTGAAGGGGGCCGTGGAAACACCATATATTTT.

This chain uses TRBV14 with TRBJ1-1; D call uncertain. In germline, CDR1 is SGHDN, CDR2 FVKESK. The CDR3 extends over 13 amino acids. V lost 1 base and J lost 4, with 7 bases in between. The CDR3 DNA is TGTGCCAGCAGCCAAGTCGGAGGCACTGAAGCTTTCTTT. It encodes CASSQVGGTEAFF.

The gene calls are TRBV5-1 and TRBJ2-1; weak D call: TRBD2 (6 bases). The germline V and J ends were trimmed by 4 bases and 5 bases, with 16 bases remaining between them. This CDR3 is 15 amino acids long. Germline V lookup: CDR1 SGHRS, CDR2 YFSETQ. The CDR3 bases are TGCGCCAGCAGCCCTGATCCTAGCGCTAACAATGAGCAGTTCTTC. Translating it yields CASSPDPSANNEQFF.

This clone was counted a single time. Written as DNA, the CDR3 is TGTGCCAGCAGCTTAGACAGGGACCCTGAAGCTTTCTTT. This codes for CASSLDRDPEAFF. The chain joins TRBV7-2 to TRBJ1-1; tentatively, D is TRBD1 (6 bases). With 1 base removed from V and 6 bases from J, the gap between germline ends came to 9 bases. The CDR3 spans 13 residues. In germline, CDR1 is SGHTA, CDR2 FQGNSA.

The J gene is TRBJ2-2, the V gene TRBV5-6; D may be TRBD2 (5 bases). The CDR3 sequence is 18 residues long. The ends were cut back, 6 bases at V and 2 bases at J, with 23 bases in the middle. The germline CDR1 and CDR2 sequences are SGHDT and YYEEEE. As DNA, the CDR3 is TGTGCCAGCACCCCCTGGAACTGGCGGGCCGTCAACACCGGGGAGCTGTTTTTT. This encodes CASTPWNWRAVNTGELFF.

CDR3 residues: CASSLKAEETQYF. CDR3 nucleotide sequence: TGTGCCAGCAGCCTTAAAGCGGAAGAGACCCAGTACTTC. The chain has TRBV11-2 and TRBJ2-5; the D gene is possibly TRBD2 (5 bases). Trimming removed 5 bases at V and 3 bases at J, with 10 bases between. The CDR3 has 13 residues. CDR1 is SGHAT and CDR2 is FQNNGV in the germline V gene.

The gene calls are TRBV12-3 or TRBV12-4 and TRBJ2-3; D call uncertain. Trimming cost V 6 bases and J 0 bases, with 7 bases left between them. The CDR3 consists of 13 residues. The CDR3 bases are TGTGCCAGCAGGGCGACTAGCACAGATACGCAGTATTTT. As protein: CASRATSTDTQYF.

The genes are TRBV29-1 and TRBJ1-1, with 8 bases identical to TRBD1. V lost 6 bases to trimming and J lost 1 base; unmatched junction nucleotides: 4. Germline values: CDR1 SQVTM, CDR2 ANQGSEA. The CDR3 is 13 residues long. The CDR3 DNA reads as TGCAGCGTAGCGGGACAGGAGAACACTGAAGCTTTCTTT. Residues: CSVAGQENTEAFF.

The chain has TRBV11-2 and TRBJ2-1; no clear D. The CDR3 is 13 residues long. Trimming stripped 8 bases from V and 6 bases from J, with 14 bases between. Germline CDR1 is SGHAT and CDR2 is FQNNGV. The CDR3 protein is CASAPEFINEQFF. CDR3 nucleotides: TGTGCCAGCGCCCCAGAATTTATCAATGAGCAGTTCTTC.

The chain joins TRBV24-1 to TRBJ2-1; 9 positions agree with TRBD2. With V trimmed by 0 bases and J by 6 bases, 5 bases remained unmatched. CDR3 size: 16 residues. Germline V CDR1 and CDR2: KGHDR, SFDVKD. The CDR3 here is CATSDLNAGGFNEQFF. DNA for the CDR3: TGTGCCACCAGTGATTTGAATGCGGGAGGGTTCAATGAGCAGTTCTTC.

The chain joins TRBV6-6 to TRBJ2-4; perhaps TRBD1 as D (8 bases). Trimming removed 6 bases from V and 0 bases from J, with 24 bases in between. Germline assignment: CDR1 MNHNY and CDR2 SVGAGI (reference sequence). The CDR3 has 19 residues. For the CDR3, the DNA is TGTGCCAGCAGCTACCAGTCAGGGGGCGGGGGTTTAGCCAAAAACATTCAGTACTTC. As protein: CASSYQSGGGGLAKNIQYF.

The gene calls are TRBV4-2 and TRBJ2-7, with D unclear. The length of the CDR3 is 19 residues. The V and J ends lost 1 base and 2 bases respectively, with 24 bases between them. Germline CDR1 is LGHNA and CDR2 is YNFKEQ. CDR3 loop: CASSQVSLFTEGSTYEQYF. The CDR3 bases are TGTGCCAGCAGCCAAGTTTCGTTGTTTACAGAAGGTTCAACCTACGAGCAGTACTTC.

V gene TRBV18 combines with J gene TRBJ1-1; tentative D call: TRBD1 (6 bases). This CDR3 has 15 amino acids. The germline gives CDR1 KGHSH, CDR2 LQKENI. Between the trimmed V and J ends, which lost 0 bases and 3 bases, there was a span of 11 bases. The CDR3 loop is CASSPPNRQDTEAFF. The CDR3 region has the DNA TGTGCCAGCTCACCACCGAACAGACAGGACACTGAAGCTTTCTTT.

Here the CDR3 reads CSVGSGAQGDTEAFF. In nucleotides, the CDR3 is TGCAGCGTTGGCTCAGGGGCACAGGGGGACACTGAAGCTTTCTTT. The chain couples TRBV29-1 to TRBJ1-1, with TRBD1 matching over 8 bases. This CDR3 contains 15 residues. The germline V gene has CDR1 SQVTM and CDR2 ANQGSEA. Trimming cost V 4 bases and J 3 bases; bases outside gene matches: 10.